This T cell receptor (beta chain) comes out of a study of blood T cells in healthy people across ages. Across the study: Capturing about one barcoded beta molecule per two T cells was achieved by template switching.

V was pared by 6 bases and J by 2 bases, with 16 bases between. The CDR3 spans 14 residues. CDR1 is SQVTM and CDR2 is ANQGSEA in the germline V gene. On this clonotype itself: The antigen remains undetermined.

The second PCR ran about 6 to 12 cycles with a sample-barcoded 5' primer and J-beta primers. Tags on each cDNA molecule came from a template-switch adaptor with 12 random nucleotides. TCRdb passed the 5' RACE reads through MiXCR, listing each CDR3 protein once. The profile shows about 780,000 distinct CDR3 sequences, about 42% of them singletons. The study, taken as a whole, reports: Among T cells, TCR beta diversity per million cells dropped roughly linearly as age rose. Investigators viewed diversity estimates from one million T cells as underestimates, the study reported.

The chain couples TRBV29-1 to TRBJ1-2; weak D call: TRBD1 (5 bases). The receptor was isolated from an elderly man in good health. Sequencing was performed on blood. Here the CDR3 reads CSVTARGNNYGYTF. As DNA, the CDR3 is TGCAGCGTCACGGCGCGGGGGAACAACTATGGCTACACCTTC.